The 10 T cell receptor beta chains below come from one sample, sequenced in a study of blood T cell repertoires in COVID-19. This table comes from immunoSEQ multiplex PCR, and its TCRdb copy is limited to in-frame clones, with some not included. Of some 250,000 clones in the sample, approximately 78% were seen once. The sample comprised peripheral blood. These TCRs come from a woman in her sixties with active or convalescent COVID-19.

V and J are TRBV9 and TRBJ1-6; D gene unclear. The CDR3 sequence is 16 residues long. Germline V gene data show CDR1 as SGDLS and CDR2 as YYNGEE. V lost 0 bases and J 6 bases, leaving 13 bases between the germline ends. CDR3 loop: CASSVGQALINSPLHF. DNA of the CDR3: TGTGCCAGCAGCGTAGGGCAGGCTCTTATTAATTCACCCCTCCACTTT.

The chain's CDR3 is CASSAWLGVGYTF. DNA for the CDR3: TGTGCCAGCAGCGCCTGGTTAGGGGTAGGCTACACCTTC. The chain uses TRBV5-4 and TRBJ1-2, with a tentative D call TRBD1 (5 bases). CDR3 length equals 13 residues. The ends were cut back, 4 bases at V and 8 bases at J, with 15 bases in the middle. Germline CDR1 SGHNT, CDR2 YYREEE (reference sequence).

The chain couples TRBV12-5 to TRBJ2-5; a weak D match, TRBD1 (7 bases). The V end was cut by 6 bases, the J end by 1 base, with 12 bases between. Germline V CDR1 and CDR2: LGHNT, FRNRAP. This CDR3 is built from 14 residues. The CDR3, as DNA: TGTGCTAGTGGGCGGGACAGTACCCAAGAGACCCAGTACTTC. This gives the protein CASGRDSTQETQYF.

This clone was seen a few times. The genes are TRBV7-9 and TRBJ1-1, with TRBD1 matching 8 bases. The germline CDR1 and CDR2 sequences are SEHNR and FQNEAQ (reference sequence). Losses at the gene ends were 2 bases for V and 2 bases for J; bases not matched to a gene: 7. The CDR3 is made up of 16 amino acids. Here the CDR3 DNA reads TGTGCCAGCAGCTTATACCCGACAGGGGATAACACTGAAGCTTTCTTT. Translation gives CASSLYPTGDNTEAFF.

This sequence joins TRBV9 and TRBJ1-3; D is unresolved. Germline V lookup: CDR1 SGDLS, CDR2 YYNGEE. V was cut by 0 bases and J by 1 base, with 8 bases left in between. The CDR3 runs 15 residues. The CDR3 reads CASSVVPGSGNTIYF. In DNA form, the CDR3 reads TGTGCCAGCAGCGTAGTACCGGGGTCTGGAAACACCATATATTTT.

The chain uses TRBV5-1 and TRBJ2-1; 9 nucleotides match TRBD2. V gave up 4 bases and J gave up 1 base; unmatched junction bases: 6. Germline V gene data show CDR1 as SGHRS and CDR2 as YFSETQ. The CDR3 is 16 amino acids. The CDR3 nucleotides are TGCGCCAGCAGCGGGGATAGCGGGGGATCCTACAATGAGCAGTTCTTC. Translating it yields CASSGDSGGSYNEQFF. The full variable domain, with the rest looked up from reference TRBV5-1 and TRBJ2-1, is KAGVTQTPRYLIKTRGQQVTLSCSPISGHRSVSWYQQTPGQGLQFLFEYFSETQRNKGNFPGRFSGRQFSNSRSEMNVSTLELGDSALYLCASSGDSGGSYNEQFFGPGTRLTVL.

The chain has TRBV6-5 and TRBJ1-1; 9 nucleotides match TRBD1. The V segment lost 6 bases and the J segment 1 base; nucleotides outside the gene matches: 3. This CDR3 contains 14 residues. Per the germline V gene, CDR1 is MNHEY and CDR2 is SVGAGI. CDR3 bases: TGTGCCAGCAGCGGACAGGGGCGGAACACTGAAGCTTTCTTT. Its protein is CASSGQGRNTEAFF.

This clone was recorded once. The chain's CDR3 is CASSLAGQGYEQYF. The DNA for the CDR3 is TGTGCCAGCAGCTTAGCGGGACAGGGGTACGAGCAGTACTTC. The chain combines TRBV7-9 with TRBJ2-7; TRBD1 agrees at 10 bases. The CDR3 has 14 amino acids. After removal of 0 bases from V and 4 bases from J, the junction contained 0 bases not matched to a gene. Germline V gives CDR1 SEHNR, CDR2 FQNEAQ (reference sequence).

The V gene is TRBV18, the J gene TRBJ1-5; D is undetermined. V gave up 2 bases and J gave up 4 bases, with 9 bases separating them. The CDR3 extends over 14 amino acids. Germline assignment: CDR1 KGHSH and CDR2 LQKENI. The chain's CDR3 is CASSPSTGNQPQHF. The CDR3 bases are TGTGCCAGCTCACCATCGACCGGGAATCAGCCCCAGCATTTT.

This chain links TRBV7-2 with TRBJ2-1; 8 bases fit TRBD2. The germline V gene has CDR1 SGHTA and CDR2 FQGNSA. The CDR3 has 14 residues. V trimming: 5 bases; J trimming: 7 bases; junction bases outside the gene matches: 7. The CDR3 sequence is CASSRGGAMNEQFF. The CDR3 bases are TGTGCCAGCAGCCGGGGGGGGGCTATGAATGAGCAGTTCTTC.